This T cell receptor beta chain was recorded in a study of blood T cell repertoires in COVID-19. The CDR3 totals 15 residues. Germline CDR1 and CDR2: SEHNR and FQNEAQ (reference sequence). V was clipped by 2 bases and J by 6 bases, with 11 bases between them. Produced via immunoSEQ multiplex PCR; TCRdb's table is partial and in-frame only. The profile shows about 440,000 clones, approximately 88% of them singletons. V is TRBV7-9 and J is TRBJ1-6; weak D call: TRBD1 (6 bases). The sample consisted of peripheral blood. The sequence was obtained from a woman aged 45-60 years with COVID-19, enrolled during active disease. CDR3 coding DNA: TGTGCCAGCAGCTTAATGACAGGACCTAATTCACCCCTCCACTTT. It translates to CASSLMTGPNSPLHF.